This TCR beta chain was retrieved from a study of blood T cells in healthy people across ages. This clonotype has only a few counts. This CDR3 spans 13 amino acids. V lost 6 bases to trimming and J lost 7 bases, with 15 bases between them. CDR1 MNHEY and CDR2 SVGEGT come from the germline V gene. The authors ran a second PCR of about 7 to 12 cycles using a sample-barcoded 5' primer and a J-beta primer mix. TCRdb reprocessed the 5' RACE reads with MiXCR, giving one entry per CDR3 protein. The table includes about 1.1 million distinct CDR3 sequences, around two fifths detected once. Sequencing input: blood. V is TRBV6-2 or TRBV6-3 and J is TRBJ2-5; D gene uncertain. The sequence derives from a man aged 18 to 29 in good health. CDR3 coding DNA: TGTGCCAGCAGGGTAGTTCCCGAGAGGACCCAGTACTTC. This gives the protein CASRVVPERTQYF.